Listed here are 23 T cell receptor beta chains from one sample, sequenced in a study of blood T cell repertoires in COVID-19 (TCRdb year 2020). The receptor library was made with the immunoSEQ multiplex PCR assay. The table comes from immuneACCESS by way of TCRdb, which keeps in-frame sequences with V and J called. Part of the clones is missing from these tables; in studies checked, under half for an unresolved V gene and the rest for unknown reasons. This sample lists fewer than 30,000 clones; 65% to 85% were detected once. The ten top clones hold under 60% of the sample. Sample: peripheral blood. Receptors originate from a man aged 45-65 years with active or convalescent COVID-19.

The chain joins TRBV5-4 to TRBJ2-7, with D maybe TRBD1 (6 bases). V shed 0 bases and J shed 0 bases, with 19 bases lying between them. Per the germline V gene, CDR1 is SGHNT and CDR2 is YYREEE (reference sequence). This CDR3 spans 18 amino acids. This CDR3 is CASSLVRGDRSYSYEQYF. In DNA form, the CDR3 reads TGTGCCAGCAGCTTGGTTAGGGGCGACAGGAGCTACTCCTACGAGCAGTACTTC.

This rearrangement joins TRBV13 to TRBJ1-2, with D possibly matching TRBD1 (6 bases). Trimming cost V 5 bases and J 5 bases, with 18 bases left between them. CDR3 length: 15 amino acids. CDR1 PRHDT and CDR2 FYEKMQ come from the germline V gene (reference sequence). The CDR3 sequence: CASSLPGQAHYGYTF. CDR3 in DNA: TGTGCCAGCAGCCTACCGGGACAAGCCCATTATGGCTACACCTTC. Using reference TRBV13 and TRBJ1-2 for the parts outside the CDR3, the full variable domain is AAGVIQSPRHLIKEKRETATLKCYPIPRHDTVYWYQQGPGQDPQFLISFYEKMQSDKGSIPDRFSAQQFSDYHSELNMSSLELGDSALYFCASSLPGQAHYGYTFGSGTRLTVV.

The chain employs TRBV5-5 and TRBJ1-4, with D perhaps matching TRBD1 (6 bases). V dropped 0 bases and J dropped 12 bases, with 18 bases sitting between them. This CDR3 is 15 amino acids long. Germline V lookup: CDR1 SGHKS, CDR2 YYEKEE (reference sequence). CDR3 in amino acids: CASSLGAGASRELFF. For the CDR3, the DNA is TGTGCCAGCAGCTTGGGCGCAGGGGCCTCCAGGGAACTGTTTTTT. The full variable domain, its missing parts supplied by reference TRBV5-5 and TRBJ1-4, is DAGVTQSPTHLIKTRGQQVTLRCSPISGHKSVSWYQQVLGQGPQFIFQYYEKEERGRGNFPDRFSARQFPNYSSELNVNALLLGDSALYLCASSLGAGASRELFFGSGTQLSVL.

This chain links TRBV2 with TRBJ1-5, with D unresolved. From germline, CDR1 is SNHLY and CDR2 FYNNEI. With 7 bases removed from V and 2 bases from J, the gap between germline ends came to 9 bases. The CDR3 extends over 13 amino acids. The CDR3 nucleotides read TGTGCCAGCAATACAATCGGCAATCAGCCCCAGCATTTT. Translation: CASNTIGNQPQHF.

The chain carries TRBV5-6 and TRBJ1-6, with D possibly TRBD1 on 5 matching bases. The CDR3 totals 14 residues. With 6 bases removed from V and 7 bases from J, the gap between germline ends came to 14 bases. Germline V gene lookup returns CDR1 SGHDT and CDR2 YYEEEE. CDR3 in amino acids: CASTQTDANSPLHF. The DNA of the CDR3 is TGTGCCAGCACCCAGACAGATGCAAATTCACCCCTCCACTTT.

The V call is TRBV29-1, the J call TRBJ2-5, with TRBD1 identical over 7 bases. The CDR3 consists of 12 residues. V was clipped by 7 bases and J by 1 base; unmatched bases: 3. Germline assignment: CDR1 SQVTM and CDR2 ANQGSEA. CDR3 loop: CSGGTAQETQYF. The CDR3 DNA follows: TGCAGCGGAGGGACAGCCCAAGAGACCCAGTACTTC.

V is TRBV6-5 and J is TRBJ2-2, with D tentatively TRBD2 (5 bases). Germline values: CDR1 MNHEY, CDR2 SVGAGI. V was trimmed by 0 bases and J by 3 bases, leaving 11 bases between them. This CDR3 contains 16 residues. As DNA, the CDR3 is TGTGCCAGCAGTTACTCTCCTAGCAGACACACCGGGGAGCTGTTTTTT. Translated, it gives CASSYSPSRHTGELFF.

J is TRBJ1-4 and V is TRBV5-8; maybe TRBD1 (6 bases). This CDR3 is 15 amino acids long. Germline V gives CDR1 SGHTS, CDR2 YDEGEE. Trimming left V 4 bases short and J 5 bases short, with 15 bases between. The DNA of the CDR3 is TGTGCCAGCAGCCTCGGACAGACGATAAATGAAAAACTGTTTTTT. Protein sequence: CASSLGQTINEKLFF.

This clone has a single count. This chain uses TRBV28 with TRBJ1-6; D may be TRBD1 (6 bases). From germline, CDR1 is MDHEN and CDR2 SYDVKM. V was pared by 5 bases and J by 7 bases, with 12 bases between. The CDR3 length is 14 residues. The CDR3 DNA sequence: TGTGCCAGCAGTGGGGGCGGCAGGAATTCACCCCTCCACTTT. Encoded protein: CASSGGGRNSPLHF.

The rearrangement uses TRBV28 and TRBJ1-1; D not certain. This CDR3 has 12 residues. Germline V gene lookup returns CDR1 MDHEN and CDR2 SYDVKM. Trimming took 0 bases from V and 7 from J, leaving 6 bases between them. CDR3 region: CASSLWAREAFF. Here the CDR3 DNA reads TGTGCCAGCAGTTTATGGGCCCGTGAAGCTTTCTTT.

V is TRBV30 and J is TRBJ1-6; the D is unclear. The CDR3 length is 13 residues. Trimming cost V 3 bases and J 7 bases, with 10 bases left between them. Looked up from germline, CDR1 is GTSNPN and CDR2 is SVGIG (reference sequence). This CDR3 reads CAWSGLRNSPLHF. CDR3 bases: TGTGCCTGGAGCGGCCTGAGGAATTCACCCCTCCACTTT.

The J gene is TRBJ1-1, the V gene TRBV5-6, with no clear D. Germline V gene lookup returns CDR1 SGHDT and CDR2 YYEEEE. V was trimmed by 2 bases and J by 0 bases, leaving 8 bases between them. The CDR3 has 14 residues. CDR3 loop: CASSFDTLNTEAFF. The CDR3 DNA reads as TGTGCCAGCAGCTTCGACACCTTGAACACTGAAGCTTTCTTT.

The chain joins TRBV11-2 to TRBJ1-6; D is perhaps TRBD1 (6 bases). V was cut by 7 bases and J by 5 bases, with 18 bases left in between. The CDR3 runs to 16 residues. CDR1 and CDR2 (germline): SGHAT, FQNNGV. The CDR3 sequence: CASTKQGADHNSPLHF. The CDR3 nucleotides are TGTGCCAGCACTAAACAGGGCGCGGACCATAATTCACCCCTCCACTTT. The full variable domain, in which reference TRBV11-2 and TRBJ1-6 provide the parts outside the CDR3, is EAGVAQSPRYKIIEKRQSVAFWCNPISGHATLYWYQQILGQGPKLLIQFQNNGVVDDSQLPKDRFSAERLKGVDSTLKIQPAKLEDSAVYLCASTKQGADHNSPLHFGNGTRLTVT.

CDR3 loop: CASSLYRSYEQYF. The CDR3 nucleotides read TGCGCCAGCAGCTTGTACAGATCCTACGAGCAGTACTTC. The chain uses TRBV5-1 and TRBJ2-7; D is uncertain. There are 13 residues in the CDR3. V was clipped by 1 base and J by 1 base, with 6 bases between them. In germline, CDR1 is SGHRS, CDR2 YFSETQ.

J is TRBJ1-2 and V is TRBV5-1; TRBD1 matches 7 bases. The CDR3 is 13 residues long. The V gene's germline CDR1 is SGHRS and CDR2 YFSETQ. V trimming: 5 bases; J trimming: 1 base; junction bases outside the gene matches: 2. CDR3 sequence reads: CASRTGLNYGYTF. The CDR3 DNA sequence: TGCGCCAGCAGGACAGGGCTTAACTATGGCTACACCTTC. The full variable domain, its missing parts supplied by reference TRBV5-1 and TRBJ1-2, is KAGVTQTPRYLIKTRGQQVTLSCSPISGHRSVSWYQQTPGQGLQFLFEYFSETQRNKGNFPGRFSGRQFSNSRSEMNVSTLELGDSALYLCASRTGLNYGYTFGSGTRLTVV.

This clone showed up just a few times. This sequence joins TRBV9 and TRBJ2-7, with D maybe TRBD1 (7 bases). The CDR3 spans 15 residues. From germline, CDR1 is SGDLS and CDR2 YYNGEE. Between the trimmed V and J ends, which lost 3 bases and 4 bases, there was a span of 17 bases. The CDR3: CASSGSWRDRYEQYF. CDR3 coding DNA: TGTGCCAGCAGCGGCTCATGGCGGGACAGATACGAGCAGTACTTC.

This chain's CDR3 is CASRPAGRSYNEQFF. CDR3 nucleotides: TGTGCCAGCAGACCAGCGGGGCGCTCCTACAATGAGCAGTTCTTC. This chain uses TRBV28 with TRBJ2-1; 7 bases line up with TRBD2. Germline V lookup: CDR1 MDHEN, CDR2 SYDVKM. Losses at the gene ends were 6 bases for V and 0 bases for J; bases not matched to a gene: 5. The CDR3 is 15 residues long. Drawing the rest from reference TRBV28 and TRBJ2-1, the complete variable domain is DVKVTQSSRYLVKRTGEKVFLECVQDMDHENMFWYRQDPGLGLRLIYFSYDVKMKEKGDIPEGYSVSREKKERFSLILESASTNQTSMYLCASRPAGRSYNEQFFGPGTRLTVL.

V usage is TRBV19 and J usage is TRBJ1-5, with D hard to call. Deletions cut 7 bases from V and 0 bases from J, with 10 bases between. Germline CDR1 LNHDA, CDR2 SQIVND (reference sequence). The CDR3 consists of 14 residues. CDR3 DNA sequence: TGTGCCAGTACAGGAGGGTTTAGCAATCAGCCCCAGCATTTT. Its translation: CASTGGFSNQPQHF.

The chain has TRBV27 and TRBJ1-1; D gene ambiguous. V was clipped by 6 bases and J by 1 base, with 12 bases between them. In germline, CDR1 is MNHEY, CDR2 SMNVEV (reference sequence). The length of the CDR3 is 14 residues. CDR3 sequence (DNA): TGTGCCAGCAGACCTATGGTCACGAACACTGAAGCTTTCTTT. It yields the protein CASRPMVTNTEAFF.

The V call is TRBV29-1, the J call TRBJ2-3; 11 bases align to TRBD2. V lost 6 bases to trimming and J lost 7 bases; unmatched junction nucleotides: 21. The CDR3 is 18 amino acids. Germline loops: CDR1 SQVTM, CDR2 ANQGSEA. As DNA, the CDR3 is TGCAGCGTCCTCTCTCTAGCGGGGGGTTACGTGGTCGTCCATACGCAGTATTTT. Translation: CSVLSLAGGYVVVHTQYF.

J is TRBJ1-2 and V is TRBV4-2; D uncertain. In germline, CDR1 is LGHNA, CDR2 YNFKEQ. Trimming took off 4 bases at V and 6 bases at J, with 18 bases between the two ends. The CDR3 extends over 15 amino acids. The CDR3 nucleotides are TGTGCCAGCAGCCTAGTGGAGAGGGAAGAGGATGGCTACACCTTC. Its protein is CASSLVEREEDGYTF.

The CDR3 DNA is TGCGCCAGCAGCCCCAGCAGGGGGCCAACGAACACCGGGGAGCTGTTTTTT. This sequence encodes CASSPSRGPTNTGELFF. The rearrangement links TRBV5-1 to TRBJ2-2; 8 bases are shared with TRBD1. V was clipped by 4 bases and J by 0 bases; unmatched bases: 8. The length of the CDR3 is 17 residues. Germline V gives CDR1 SGHRS, CDR2 YFSETQ.

V is TRBV5-1 and J is TRBJ2-1; D may be TRBD2 (6 bases). The germline CDR1 and CDR2 sequences are SGHRS and YFSETQ. This CDR3 has 15 residues. Trimming left V 0 bases short and J 10 bases short, with 17 bases between. The CDR3 loop reads CASSLVGTQKPEQFF. CDR3 sequence (DNA): TGCGCCAGCAGCTTGGTAGGGACTCAAAAACCCGAGCAGTTCTTC.